This TCR beta chain appears in the sequencing data of a study of tumor-infiltrating lymphocytes in primary liver carcinoma. About the study: Ranging in age from 30 to 69 years, the patients were men and women. The neoplasms were of stage T1-T3 N0M0, with dimensions of about 4 to 11 cm across.

A constant-region primer primed TCR beta cDNA synthesis from 450 to 550 ng of total RNA. Investigators got TCR beta libraries out of three nested multiplex PCR rounds, done with slightly modified ARM-PCR. Primers for the first two PCR rounds were TRBV1-TRBV30 forward primers and a C-beta reverse primer (about 11 cycles per round). TCRdb re-analysed the multiplex PCR reads in MiXCR, keeping a single row per CDR3 protein. The profile shows about 120,000 distinct CDR3 sequences, approximately 68% of them singletons. V was trimmed by 9 bases and J by 1 base, leaving 17 bases between them. CDR3 length equals 15 residues. Germline CDR1 is SGHNT and CDR2 is YYREEE (reference sequence). The source material, 20-30 mg of unsorted bulk tissue, was used to co-extract RNA and DNA. Primary liver carcinomas in the patients were surgically resected. Notes on the study in general: Relative to blood, tumors carried a significantly larger fraction of the repertoire in their top 250 clones (p = 0.039).

In the case of this clonotype: The antigen remains undetermined.

Sequenced input: tumor-adjacent normal liver tissue. The chain has TRBV5-4 and TRBJ2-1, with D possibly matching TRBD2 (7 bases). The clonotype was recovered from a woman in her sixties with primary liver carcinoma and hepatitis B virus infection. The CDR3 DNA reads as TGTGCCATCACCCCGAGGGGGGGATCCTACAATGAGCAGTTCTTC. Translating gives CAITPRGGSYNEQFF.